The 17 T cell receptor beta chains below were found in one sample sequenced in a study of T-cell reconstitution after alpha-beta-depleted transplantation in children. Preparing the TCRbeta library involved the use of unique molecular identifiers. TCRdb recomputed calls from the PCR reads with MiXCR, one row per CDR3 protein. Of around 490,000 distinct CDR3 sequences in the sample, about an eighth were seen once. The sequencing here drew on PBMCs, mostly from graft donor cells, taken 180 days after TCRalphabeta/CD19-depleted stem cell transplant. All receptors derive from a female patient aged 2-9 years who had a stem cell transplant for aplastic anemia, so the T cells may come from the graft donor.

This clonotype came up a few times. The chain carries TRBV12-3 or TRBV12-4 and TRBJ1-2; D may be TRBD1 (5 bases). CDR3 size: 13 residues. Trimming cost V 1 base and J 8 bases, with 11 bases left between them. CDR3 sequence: CASSLEAGYGYTF. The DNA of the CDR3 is TGTGCCAGCAGTTTAGAGGCAGGGTACGGCTACACCTTC.

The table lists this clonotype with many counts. The CDR3 DNA follows: TGTGCCAGCAGCCCCCTGACGGGTCAAGAGACCCAGTACTTC. Translating it yields CASSPLTGQETQYF. The chain couples TRBV3-1 to TRBJ2-5, with D hard to call. Germline loops: CDR1 LGHDT, CDR2 YNNKEL (reference sequence). There are 14 residues in the CDR3. V was shortened by 4 bases and J by 2 bases, with 11 bases between the two germline ends.

CDR3 in DNA: TGTGCCAGCAGTTATTCCAGGACTAGTAGATACGAGCAGTACTTC. Translation: CASSYSRTSRYEQYF. The chain uses TRBV6-2 or TRBV6-3 and TRBJ2-7, with 7 bases identical to TRBD2. Losses at the gene ends were 3 bases for V and 4 bases for J; bases not matched to a gene: 9. From germline, CDR1 is MNHEY and CDR2 SVGEGT. There are 15 residues in the CDR3.

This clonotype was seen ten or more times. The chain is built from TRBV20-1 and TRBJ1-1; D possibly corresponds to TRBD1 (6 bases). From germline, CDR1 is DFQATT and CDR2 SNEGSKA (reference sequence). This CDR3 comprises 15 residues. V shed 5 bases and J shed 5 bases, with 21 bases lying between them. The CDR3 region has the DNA TGCAGTGCTCGCGACCTGGGGGCGGGGCGGACTGAAGCTTTCTTT. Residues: CSARDLGAGRTEAFF.

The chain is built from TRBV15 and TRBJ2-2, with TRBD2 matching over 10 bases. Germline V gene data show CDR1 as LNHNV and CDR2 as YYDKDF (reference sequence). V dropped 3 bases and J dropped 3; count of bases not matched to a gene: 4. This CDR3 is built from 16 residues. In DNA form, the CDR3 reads TGTGCCACCAGCAGGGGGACTAGCGTATACACCGGGGAGCTGTTTTTT. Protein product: CATSRGTSVYTGELFF.

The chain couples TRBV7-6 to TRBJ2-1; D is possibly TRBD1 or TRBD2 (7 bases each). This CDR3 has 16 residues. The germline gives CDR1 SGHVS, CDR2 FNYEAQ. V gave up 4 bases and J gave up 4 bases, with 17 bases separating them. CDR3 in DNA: TGTGCCAGCAGCTCCGTCGTTCAGGGGGGGTACAATGAGCAGTTCTTC. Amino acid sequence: CASSSVVQGGYNEQFF.

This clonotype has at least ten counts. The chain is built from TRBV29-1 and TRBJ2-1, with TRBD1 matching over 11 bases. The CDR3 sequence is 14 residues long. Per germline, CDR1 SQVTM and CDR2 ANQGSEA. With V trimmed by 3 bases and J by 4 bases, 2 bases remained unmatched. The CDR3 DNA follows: TGCAGCGTTGACCGGGACAGGGGGTACAATGAGCAGTTCTTC. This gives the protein CSVDRDRGYNEQFF.

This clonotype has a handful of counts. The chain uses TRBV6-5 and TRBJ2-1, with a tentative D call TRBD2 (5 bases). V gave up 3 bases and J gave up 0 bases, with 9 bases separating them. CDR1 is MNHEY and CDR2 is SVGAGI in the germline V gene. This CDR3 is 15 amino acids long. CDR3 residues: CASSYRGFSYNEQFF. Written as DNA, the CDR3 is TGTGCCAGCAGTTATCGGGGATTCTCCTACAATGAGCAGTTCTTC.

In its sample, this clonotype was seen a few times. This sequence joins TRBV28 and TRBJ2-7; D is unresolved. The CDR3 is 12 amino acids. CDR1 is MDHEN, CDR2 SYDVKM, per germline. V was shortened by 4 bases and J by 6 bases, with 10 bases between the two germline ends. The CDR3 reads CASSSGGAEQYF. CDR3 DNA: TGTGCCAGCAGTTCGGGTGGTGCCGAGCAGTACTTC.

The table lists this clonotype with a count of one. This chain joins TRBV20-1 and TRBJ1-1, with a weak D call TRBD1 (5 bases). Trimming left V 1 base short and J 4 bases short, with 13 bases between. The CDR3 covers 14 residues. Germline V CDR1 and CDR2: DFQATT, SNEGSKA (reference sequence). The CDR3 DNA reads TGCAGTGCTAGAGGGGGCAGTGGGGTCACTGAAGCTTTCTTT. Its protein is CSARGGSGVTEAFF.

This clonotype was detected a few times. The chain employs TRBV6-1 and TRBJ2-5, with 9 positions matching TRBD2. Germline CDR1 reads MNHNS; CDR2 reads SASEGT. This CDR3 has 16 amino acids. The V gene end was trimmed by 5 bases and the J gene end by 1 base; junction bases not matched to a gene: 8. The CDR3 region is CASSPWAGGPQETQYF. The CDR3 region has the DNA TGTGCCAGCAGTCCTTGGGCGGGGGGGCCCCAAGAGACCCAGTACTTC.

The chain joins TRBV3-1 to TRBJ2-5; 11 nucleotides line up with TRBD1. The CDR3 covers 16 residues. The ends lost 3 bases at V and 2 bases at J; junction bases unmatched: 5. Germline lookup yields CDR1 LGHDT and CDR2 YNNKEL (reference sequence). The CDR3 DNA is TGTGCCAGCAGCCAGAGGGACAGGGGGGTACAAGAGACCCAGTACTTC. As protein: CASSQRDRGVQETQYF.

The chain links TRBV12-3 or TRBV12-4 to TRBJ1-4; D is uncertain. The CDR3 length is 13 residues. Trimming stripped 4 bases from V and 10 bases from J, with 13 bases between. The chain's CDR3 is CASSSSPPRKLFF. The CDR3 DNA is TGTGCCAGCAGTTCCTCCCCCCCAAGAAAACTGTTTTTT.

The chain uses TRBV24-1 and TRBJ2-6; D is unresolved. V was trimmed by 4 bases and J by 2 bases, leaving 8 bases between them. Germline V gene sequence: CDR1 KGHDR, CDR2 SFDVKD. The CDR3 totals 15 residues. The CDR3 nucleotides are TGTGCCACCAGTGAGGCTGGTACTGGGGCCAACGTCCTGACTTTC. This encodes CATSEAGTGANVLTF.

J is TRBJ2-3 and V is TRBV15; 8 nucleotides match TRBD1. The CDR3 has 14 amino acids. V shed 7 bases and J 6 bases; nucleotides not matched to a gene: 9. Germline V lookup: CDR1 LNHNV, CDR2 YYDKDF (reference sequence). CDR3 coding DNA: TGTGCCACCATAAGGACAGGGAGGTGGGATACGCAGTATTTT. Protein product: CATIRTGRWDTQYF.

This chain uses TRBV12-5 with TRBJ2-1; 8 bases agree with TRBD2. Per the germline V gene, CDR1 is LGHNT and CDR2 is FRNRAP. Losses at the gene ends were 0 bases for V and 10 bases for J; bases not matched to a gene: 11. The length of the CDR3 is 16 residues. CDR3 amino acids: CASGLVGTRRRGEQFF. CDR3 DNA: TGTGCTAGTGGTTTGGTAGGGACTAGGAGGAGGGGGGAGCAGTTCTTC.

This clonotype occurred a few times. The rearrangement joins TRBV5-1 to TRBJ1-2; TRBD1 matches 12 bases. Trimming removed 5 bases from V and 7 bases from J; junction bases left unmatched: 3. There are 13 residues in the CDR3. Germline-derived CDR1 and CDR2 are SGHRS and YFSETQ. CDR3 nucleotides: TGCGCCAGCAGAGGGACAGGGGGCCCTGGCTACACCTTC. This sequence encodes CASRGTGGPGYTF.